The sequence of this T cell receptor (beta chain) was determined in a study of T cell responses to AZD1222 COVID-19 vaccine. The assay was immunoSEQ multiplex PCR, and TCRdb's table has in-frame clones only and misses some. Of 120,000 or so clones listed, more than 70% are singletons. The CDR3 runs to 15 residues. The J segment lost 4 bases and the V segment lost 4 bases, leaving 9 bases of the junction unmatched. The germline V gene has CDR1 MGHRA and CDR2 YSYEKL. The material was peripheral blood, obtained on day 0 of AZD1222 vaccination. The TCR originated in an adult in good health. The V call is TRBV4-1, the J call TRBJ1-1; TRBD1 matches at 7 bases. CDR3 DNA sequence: TGCGCCAGCAGCCGTCCCGGGACAGCCGGCACTGAAGCTTTCTTT. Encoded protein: CASSRPGTAGTEAFF.